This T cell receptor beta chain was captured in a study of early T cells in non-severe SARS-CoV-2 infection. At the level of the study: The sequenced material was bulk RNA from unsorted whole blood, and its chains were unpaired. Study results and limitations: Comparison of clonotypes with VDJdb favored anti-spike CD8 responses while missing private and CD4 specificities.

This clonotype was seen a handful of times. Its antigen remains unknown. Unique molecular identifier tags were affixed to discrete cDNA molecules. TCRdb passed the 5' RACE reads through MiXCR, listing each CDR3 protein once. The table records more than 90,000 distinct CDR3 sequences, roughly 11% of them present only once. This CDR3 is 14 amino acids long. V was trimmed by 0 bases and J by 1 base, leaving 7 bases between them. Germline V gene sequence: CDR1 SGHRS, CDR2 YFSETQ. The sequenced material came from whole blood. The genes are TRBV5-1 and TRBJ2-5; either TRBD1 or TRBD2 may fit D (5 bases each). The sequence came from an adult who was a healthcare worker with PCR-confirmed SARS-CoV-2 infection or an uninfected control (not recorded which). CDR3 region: CASSLGDLQETQYF. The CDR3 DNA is TGCGCCAGCAGCTTGGGGGACCTCCAAGAGACCCAGTACTTC.